What follows is one T cell receptor (beta chain) and its context. The antigen remains unidentified. This sample stems from a study of T cell responses to AZD1222 COVID-19 vaccine. Germline V gene sequence: CDR1 SGHNT, CDR2 YYREEE (reference sequence). Between the trimmed V and J ends, which lost 3 bases and 2 bases, there was a span of 8 bases. This CDR3 region has 13 residues. Sequenced by immunoSEQ multiplex PCR; TCRdb stores in-frame clones only, minus some. The top ten clones hold approximately 15% of a sample with tens of thousands of clones, about 88% of them seen once. Findings and limits, study-wide: Increases in Spike-specific TCR breadth and depth were seen after two AZD1222 doses. Just five or six AZD1222 recipients were seropositive at baseline. The sample set comprised mostly white British donors with more females, and clonal diversity was possibly underestimated.

This rearrangement joins TRBV5-4 to TRBJ1-1, with D perhaps matching TRBD1 (6 bases). The sequenced sample was peripheral blood, obtained on day 0 of AZD1222 vaccination. The TCR comes from an adult in good health. This chain's CDR3 is CASSSGHNTEAFF. CDR3 DNA: TGTGCCAGCAGCTCGGGACACAACACTGAAGCTTTCTTT.